This TCR beta chain was obtained from a study of shared clonotypes between healthy human individuals. Study-level findings and limits: Researchers found naive subsets generally carried larger estimated richness than memory subsets.

Only in-frame clones appear in the TCRdb table, and some are missing; sequencing was by immunoSEQ multiplex PCR. The sample includes about 1 million clones, about 80% of them seen just once. V lost 4 bases and J lost 4, with 13 bases in between. The CDR3 runs 14 residues. Germline V lookup: CDR1 SGHTA, CDR2 FQGNSA. As for this clone: Antigen: not known.

The clonotype comes from a man aged 18 to 30 in good health. The chain is built from TRBV7-2 and TRBJ1-2; D may be TRBD1 (6 bases). Material: memory CD4+ T cells sorted from blood. The subset here: CD45RA-negative fraction. The CDR3 DNA reads TGTGCCAGCAGCTCTCCCACAGGGACCTATGGCTACACCTTC. As protein: CASSSPTGTYGYTF.